At least ten counts were recorded for the clone carrying this T cell receptor (beta chain). The data derive from a study of identical twins. Template switching added a universal primer binding site, and final cDNA carried unique molecular identifiers. TCRdb reprocessed the 5' RACE reads with MiXCR, giving one entry per CDR3 protein. The data show approximately 700,000 distinct CDR3 sequences, around 6% seen once. The CDR3 sequence is 17 residues long. Trimming removed 9 bases at V and 0 bases at J, with 21 bases between. Sequences were obtained from naive T cells sorted from blood. This rearrangement joins TRBV12-3 or TRBV12-4 to TRBJ2-1, with a possible D match to TRBD1 (5 bases). The sequence came from a man between 18 and 29 years old in good health. In DNA form, the CDR3 reads TGTGCCAGTTCAGGTCCAAGATCCCAGGGCTCCTACAATGAGCAGTTCTTC. It specifies CASSGPRSQGSYNEQFF.